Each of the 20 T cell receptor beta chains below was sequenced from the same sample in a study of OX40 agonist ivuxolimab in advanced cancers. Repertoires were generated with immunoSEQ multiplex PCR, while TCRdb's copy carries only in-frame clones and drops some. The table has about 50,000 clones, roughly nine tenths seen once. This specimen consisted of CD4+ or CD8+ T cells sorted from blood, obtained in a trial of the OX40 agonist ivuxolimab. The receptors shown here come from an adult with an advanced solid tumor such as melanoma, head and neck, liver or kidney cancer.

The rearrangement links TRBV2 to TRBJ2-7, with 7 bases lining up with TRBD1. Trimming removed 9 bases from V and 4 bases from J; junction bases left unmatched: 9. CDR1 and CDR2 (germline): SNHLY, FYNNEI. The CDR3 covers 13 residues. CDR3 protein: CASKQGLRYEQYF. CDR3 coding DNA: TGTGCCAGTAAACAGGGGTTACGATACGAGCAGTACTTC.

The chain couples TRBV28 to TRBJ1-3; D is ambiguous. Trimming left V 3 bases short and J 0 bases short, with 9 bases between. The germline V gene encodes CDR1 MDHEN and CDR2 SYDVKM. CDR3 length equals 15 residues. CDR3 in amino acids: CASSLLESSGNTIYF. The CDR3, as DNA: TGTGCCAGCAGTTTGTTGGAGAGCTCTGGAAACACCATATATTTT.

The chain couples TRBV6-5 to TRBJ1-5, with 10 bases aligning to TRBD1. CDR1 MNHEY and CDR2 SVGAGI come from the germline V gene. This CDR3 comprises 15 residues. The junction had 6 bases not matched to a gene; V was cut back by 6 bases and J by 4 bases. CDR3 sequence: CASRSGTGANQPQHF. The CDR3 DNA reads TGTGCCAGCAGGTCCGGGACAGGGGCAAATCAGCCCCAGCATTTT.

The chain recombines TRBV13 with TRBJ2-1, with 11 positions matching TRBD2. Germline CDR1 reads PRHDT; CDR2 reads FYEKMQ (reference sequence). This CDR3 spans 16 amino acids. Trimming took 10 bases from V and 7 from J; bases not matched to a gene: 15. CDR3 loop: CATSPLLAGVPNEQFF. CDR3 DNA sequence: TGTGCCACCAGTCCGTTACTAGCGGGAGTGCCGAATGAGCAGTTCTTC.

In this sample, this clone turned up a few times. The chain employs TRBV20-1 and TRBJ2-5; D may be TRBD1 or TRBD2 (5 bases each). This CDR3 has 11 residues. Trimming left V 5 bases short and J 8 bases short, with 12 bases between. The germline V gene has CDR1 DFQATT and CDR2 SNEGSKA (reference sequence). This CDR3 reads CSAGLRVTQYF. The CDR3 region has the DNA TGCAGTGCTGGACTCAGGGTCACCCAGTACTTC.

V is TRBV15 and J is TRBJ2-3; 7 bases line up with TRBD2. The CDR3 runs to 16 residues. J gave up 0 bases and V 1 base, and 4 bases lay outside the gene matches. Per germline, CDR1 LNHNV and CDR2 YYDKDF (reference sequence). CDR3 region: CATSRGLAESTDTQYF. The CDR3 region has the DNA TGTGCCACCAGCAGAGGGCTAGCGGAGAGCACAGATACGCAGTATTTT. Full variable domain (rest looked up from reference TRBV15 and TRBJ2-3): DAMVIQNPRYQVTQFGKPVTLSCSQTLNHNVMYWYQQKSSQAPKLLFHYYDKDFNNEADTPDNFQSRRPNTSFCFLDIRSPGLGDTAMYLCATSRGLAESTDTQYFGPGTRLTVL.

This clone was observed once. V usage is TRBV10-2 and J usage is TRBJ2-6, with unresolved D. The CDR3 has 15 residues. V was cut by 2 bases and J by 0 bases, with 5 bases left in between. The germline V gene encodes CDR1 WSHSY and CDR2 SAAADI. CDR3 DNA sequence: TGCGCCAGCAGTGAGGGTTCCTCTGGGGCCAACGTCCTGACTTTC. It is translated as CASSEGSSGANVLTF.

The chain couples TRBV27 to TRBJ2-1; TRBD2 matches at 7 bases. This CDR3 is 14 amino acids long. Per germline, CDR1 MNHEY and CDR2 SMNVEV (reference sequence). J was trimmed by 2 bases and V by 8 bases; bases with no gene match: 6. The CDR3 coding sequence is TGTGCCAGCGCGGGAGATGGAACCTACAATGAGCAGTTCTTC. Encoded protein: CASAGDGTYNEQFF.

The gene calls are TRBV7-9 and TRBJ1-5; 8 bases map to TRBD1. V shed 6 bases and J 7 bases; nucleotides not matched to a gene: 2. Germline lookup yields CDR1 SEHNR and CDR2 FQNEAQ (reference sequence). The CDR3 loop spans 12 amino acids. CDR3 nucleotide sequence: TGTGCCAGCAGACAGGGGGGGCAGCCCCAGCATTTT. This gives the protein CASRQGGQPQHF.

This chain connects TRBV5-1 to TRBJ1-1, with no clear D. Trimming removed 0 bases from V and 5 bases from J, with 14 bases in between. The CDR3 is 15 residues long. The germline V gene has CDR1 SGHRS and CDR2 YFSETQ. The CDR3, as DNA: TGCGCCAGCAGCTTGGTGGAGGGAGGTGCTACTGAAGCTTTCTTT. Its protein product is CASSLVEGGATEAFF.

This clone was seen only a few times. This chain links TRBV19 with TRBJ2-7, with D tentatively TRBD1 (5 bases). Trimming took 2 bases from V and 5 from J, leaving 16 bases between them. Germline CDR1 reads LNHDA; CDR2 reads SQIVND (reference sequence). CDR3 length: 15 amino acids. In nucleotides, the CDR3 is TGTGCCAGTAGTATACGGTTGGAGTTGGGGCACGAGCAGTACTTC. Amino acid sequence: CASSIRLELGHEQYF.

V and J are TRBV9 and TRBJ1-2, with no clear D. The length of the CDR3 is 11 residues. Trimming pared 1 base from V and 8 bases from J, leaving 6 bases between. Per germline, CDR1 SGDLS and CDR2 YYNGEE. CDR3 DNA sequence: TGTGCCAGCAGCGTATTTGAGGGCTACACCTTC. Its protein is CASSVFEGYTF.

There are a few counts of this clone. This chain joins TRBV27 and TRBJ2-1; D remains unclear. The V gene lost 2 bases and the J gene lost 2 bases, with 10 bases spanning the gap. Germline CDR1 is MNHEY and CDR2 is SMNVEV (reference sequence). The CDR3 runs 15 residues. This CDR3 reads CASSLNEPTYNEQFF. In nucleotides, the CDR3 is TGTGCCAGCAGTTTAAACGAACCCACCTACAATGAGCAGTTCTTC.

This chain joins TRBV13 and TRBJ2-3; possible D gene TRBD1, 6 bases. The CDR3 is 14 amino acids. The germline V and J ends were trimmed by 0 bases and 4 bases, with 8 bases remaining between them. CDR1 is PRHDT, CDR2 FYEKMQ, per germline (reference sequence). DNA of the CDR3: TGTGCCAGCAGCTTAGGGGGGGCTTCAGATACGCAGTATTTT. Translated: CASSLGGASDTQYF.

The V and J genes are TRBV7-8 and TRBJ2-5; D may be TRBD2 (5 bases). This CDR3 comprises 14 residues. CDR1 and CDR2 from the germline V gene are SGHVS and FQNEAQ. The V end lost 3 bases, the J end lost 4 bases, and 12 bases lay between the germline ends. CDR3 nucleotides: TGTGCCAGCAGCTTTGAGACTACAAGAGAGACCCAGTACTTC. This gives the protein CASSFETTRETQYF.

CDR3: CASSSLPEGGTEAFF. The CDR3 bases are TGCGCCAGCAGCTCGCTCCCCGAGGGAGGGACTGAAGCTTTCTTT. This chain links TRBV5-1 with TRBJ1-1; no clear D. Germline CDR1 SGHRS, CDR2 YFSETQ. The length of the CDR3 is 15 residues. V lost 3 bases and J 5 bases, leaving 17 bases between the germline ends. The full variable domain, with the rest looked up from reference TRBV5-1 and TRBJ1-1, is KAGVTQTPRYLIKTRGQQVTLSCSPISGHRSVSWYQQTPGQGLQFLFEYFSETQRNKGNFPGRFSGRQFSNSRSEMNVSTLELGDSALYLCASSSLPEGGTEAFFGQGTRLTVV.

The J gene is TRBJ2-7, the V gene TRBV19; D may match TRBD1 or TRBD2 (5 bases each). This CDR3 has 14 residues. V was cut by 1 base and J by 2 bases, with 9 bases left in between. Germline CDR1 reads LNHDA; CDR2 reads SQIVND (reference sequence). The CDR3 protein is CASSIGTGPYEQYV. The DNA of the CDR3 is TGTGCCAGTAGTATAGGGACGGGACCCTACGAGCAGTACGTC.

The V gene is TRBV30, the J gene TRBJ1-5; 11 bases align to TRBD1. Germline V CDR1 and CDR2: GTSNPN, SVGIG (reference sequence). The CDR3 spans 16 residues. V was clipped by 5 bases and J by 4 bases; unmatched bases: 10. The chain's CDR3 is CAWAGQGEWENQPQHF. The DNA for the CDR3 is TGTGCCTGGGCGGGACAGGGGGAGTGGGAGAATCAGCCCCAGCATTTT.

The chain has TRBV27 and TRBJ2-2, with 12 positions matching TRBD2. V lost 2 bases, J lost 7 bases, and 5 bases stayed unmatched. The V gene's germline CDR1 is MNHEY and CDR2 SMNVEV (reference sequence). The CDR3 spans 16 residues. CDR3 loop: CASSLLAGGPVGELFF. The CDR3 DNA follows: TGTGCCAGCAGTTTACTAGCGGGAGGGCCCGTCGGGGAGCTGTTTTTT.

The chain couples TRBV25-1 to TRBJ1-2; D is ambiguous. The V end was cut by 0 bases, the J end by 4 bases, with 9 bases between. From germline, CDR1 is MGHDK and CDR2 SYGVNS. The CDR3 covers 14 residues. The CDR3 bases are TGTGCCAGCAGTGAATACCCTACCTCCTATGGCTACACCTTC. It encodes CASSEYPTSYGYTF.